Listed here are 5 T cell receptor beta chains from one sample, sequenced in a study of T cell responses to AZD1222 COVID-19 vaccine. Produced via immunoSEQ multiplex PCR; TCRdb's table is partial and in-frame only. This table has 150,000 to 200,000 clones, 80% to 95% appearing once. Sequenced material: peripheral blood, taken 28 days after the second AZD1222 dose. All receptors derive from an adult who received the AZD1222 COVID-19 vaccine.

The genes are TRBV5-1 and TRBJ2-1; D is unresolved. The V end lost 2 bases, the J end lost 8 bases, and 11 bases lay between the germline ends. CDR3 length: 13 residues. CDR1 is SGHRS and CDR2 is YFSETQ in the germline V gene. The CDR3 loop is CASSFPPRDEQFF. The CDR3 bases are TGCGCCAGCAGCTTTCCCCCGCGTGATGAGCAGTTCTTC.

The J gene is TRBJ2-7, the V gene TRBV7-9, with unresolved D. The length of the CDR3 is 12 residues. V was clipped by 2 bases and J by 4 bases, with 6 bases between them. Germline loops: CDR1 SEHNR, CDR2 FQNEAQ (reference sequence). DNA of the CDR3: TGTGCCAGCAGCTTACCAACTTACGAGCAGTACTTC. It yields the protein CASSLPTYEQYF.

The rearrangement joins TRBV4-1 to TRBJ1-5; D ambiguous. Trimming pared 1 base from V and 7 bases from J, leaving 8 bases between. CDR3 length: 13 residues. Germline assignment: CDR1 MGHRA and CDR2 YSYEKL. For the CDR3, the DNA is TGCGCCAGCAGCCAAGTTGGGTTGCAGCCCCAGCATTTT. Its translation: CASSQVGLQPQHF.

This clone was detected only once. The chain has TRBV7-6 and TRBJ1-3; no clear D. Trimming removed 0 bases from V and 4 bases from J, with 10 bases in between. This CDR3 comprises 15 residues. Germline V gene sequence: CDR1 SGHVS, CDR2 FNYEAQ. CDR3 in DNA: TGTGCCAGCAGCTTAGCGCATGGGCAAGGAAACACCATATATTTT. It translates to CASSLAHGQGNTIYF. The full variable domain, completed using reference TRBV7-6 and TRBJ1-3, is GAGVSQSPRYKVTKRGQDVALRCDPISGHVSLYWYRQALGQGPEFLTYFNYEAQQDKSGLPNDRFSAERPEGSISTLTIQRTEQRDSAMYRCASSLAHGQGNTIYFGEGSWLTVV.

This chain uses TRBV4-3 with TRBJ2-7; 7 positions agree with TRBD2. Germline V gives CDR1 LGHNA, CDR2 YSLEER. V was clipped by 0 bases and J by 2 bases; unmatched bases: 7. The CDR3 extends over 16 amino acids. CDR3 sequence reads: CASSQDPSSGTYEQYF. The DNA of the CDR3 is TGCGCCAGCAGCCAAGACCCGTCTAGCGGAACCTACGAGCAGTACTTC.